This record looks at one T cell receptor beta chain sequence and its context. The antigen it recognizes is unknown. No base qualities exist here, and no much larger clone lies one base off it. Whole blood was collected in K2EDTA tubes by collaborating institutions according to the institutions' own protocols. For TCRbeta analysis, collaborators shipped samples in one of three forms: frozen whole blood, isolated PBMCs, or DNA extracted from either of those sample types. This sample is part of a study of blood T cell repertoires in COVID-19 (dated by TCRdb to about 2020). For context, the study as a whole: The collaborator samples originated in the United States, Italy and Spain and spanned the acute and convalescent phases of COVID-19. Deeply sampled blood TCRbeta repertoires from subjects exposed to, actively infected with, or recovered from COVID-19 were included in the dataset. The repertoires were made available in a free public database intended to serve as a resource for research on the immune response to SARS-CoV-2. The sample metadata nearly always contained a de-identified subject ID, COVID-19 status, age in years and sex. Where available, HLA class I and class II types were taken from metadata supplied by the sample provider and were not determined by assay-based typing. The samples were drawn from the first 160 participants of the ongoing ImmuneRACE study and from 950 to 1,500 subjects provided by 6 global collaborators. The prospective study material was composed of cDNA or gDNA derived from T cells, B-cell-depleted T cells, or PBMCs. Overall study results and their limits: Clinical and demographic metadata were provided uncurated, with the amount varying by source and participant.

The immunoSEQ Assay, a bias-controlled multiplex PCR, was used to amplify TCRbeta CDR3 regions from genomic DNA. The paper's processing steps were these. The number of nucleated cells in each sample was estimated by amplification of reference gene primers within the assay. To quantify the absolute abundance of each unique TCRbeta CDR3 rearrangement, sequence reads were collapsed and filtered. For each sample, productive Simpson clonality was calculated as the square root of Simpson's diversity index across productive rearrangements. Imported from immuneACCESS, the table was reduced by TCRdb to in-frame sequences with V and J called. These copies leave out some clones; in studies compared against another copy, an unresolved V gene accounts for under half, and the cause of the remainder is not known. Clone size and V and J calls were adopted from that table, with D and trimming inferred from the DNA. This sample comprises under 200,000 clones, 87% of them detected only once. The ten largest clones take up roughly a fifth of the sample.

What was sequenced was peripheral blood. The sequence was collected from a man in his sixties with active or convalescent COVID-19.

DNA sequence: TGTGCCAGCAGCTTCACAGGGGGTGGAGAGTATGGCTACACCTTC. It specifies CASSFTGGGEYGYTF. This receptor chain uses TRBV7-2 and TRBJ1-2; TRBD1 matches 8 bases in the middle. Including cysteine and phenylalanine, the CDR3 has 15 amino acids. Here the CDR3 DNA is all that survives: 45 bases in frame from base 1. Taken from the germline V gene, the CDR1 and CDR2 loops are SGHTA and FQGNSA. The V end gives up 3 bases and the J end 5 bases, leaving 8 bases in the junction not matched to a gene.